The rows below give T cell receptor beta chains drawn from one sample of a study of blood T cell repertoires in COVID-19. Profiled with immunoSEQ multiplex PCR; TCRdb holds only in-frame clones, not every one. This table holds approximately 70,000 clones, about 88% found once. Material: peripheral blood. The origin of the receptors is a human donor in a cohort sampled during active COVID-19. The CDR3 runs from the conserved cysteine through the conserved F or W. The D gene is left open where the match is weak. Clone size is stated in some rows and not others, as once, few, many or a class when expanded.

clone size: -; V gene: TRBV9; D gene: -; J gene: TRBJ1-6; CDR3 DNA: TGTGCCAGCAGCCCTGACAGGAATTCACCCCTCCACTTT; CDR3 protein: CASSPDRNSPLHF
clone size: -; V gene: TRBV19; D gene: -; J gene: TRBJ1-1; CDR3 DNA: TGTGCCAGTAGTCACGGGGTTGGAGCTTTCTTT; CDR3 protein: CASSHGVGAFF
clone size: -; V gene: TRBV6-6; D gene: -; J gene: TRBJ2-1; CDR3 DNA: TGTGCCAGCTCTGCGGAGTACTACAATGAGCAGTTCTTC; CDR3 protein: CASSAEYYNEQFF
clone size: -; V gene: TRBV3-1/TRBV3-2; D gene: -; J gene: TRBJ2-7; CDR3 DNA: TGTGCCAGCAGCCTGGGTATCGACAACGAGCAGTACTTC; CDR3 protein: CASSLGIDNEQYF
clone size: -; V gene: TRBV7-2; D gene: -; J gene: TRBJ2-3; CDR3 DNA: TGTGCCAGCAGCTTGGCCGTAGATACGCAGTATTTT; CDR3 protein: CASSLAVDTQYF
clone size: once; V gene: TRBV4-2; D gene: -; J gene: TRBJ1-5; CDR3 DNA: TGTGCCAGCAGAGGCAGTGGGGAGGGAGGTCAGCCCCAGCATTTT; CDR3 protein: CASRGSGEGGQPQHF
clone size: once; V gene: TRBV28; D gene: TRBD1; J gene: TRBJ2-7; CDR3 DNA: TGTGCCACCCGGACAGGGTTATACGAGCAGTACTTC; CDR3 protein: CATRTGLYEQYF
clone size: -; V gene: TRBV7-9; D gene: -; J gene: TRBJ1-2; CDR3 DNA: TGTGCCAGCAGCTCCTCAATCGGGGAGTACGGCTACACCTTC; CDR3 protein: CASSSSIGEYGYTF
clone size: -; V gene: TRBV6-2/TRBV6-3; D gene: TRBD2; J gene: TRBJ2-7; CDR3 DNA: TGTGCCAGCAGTTACGGGCGTCTAAGCGGGGGCTCCTACGAGCAGTACTTC; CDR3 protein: CASSYGRLSGGSYEQYF
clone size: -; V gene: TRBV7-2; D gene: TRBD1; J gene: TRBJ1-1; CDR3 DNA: TGTGCCAGCAGCGCGGGACAGGGGAACACTGAAGCTTTCTTT; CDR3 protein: CASSAGQGNTEAFF
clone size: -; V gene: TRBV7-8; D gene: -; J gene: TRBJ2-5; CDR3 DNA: TGTGCCAGCAGCTTGGGTAGCGTAGAGACCCAGTACTTC; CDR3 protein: CASSLGSVETQYF
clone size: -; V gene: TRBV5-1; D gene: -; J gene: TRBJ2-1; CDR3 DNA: TGCGCCAGCAGCTGGGGAGACAATGAGCAGTTCTTC; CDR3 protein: CASSWGDNEQFF
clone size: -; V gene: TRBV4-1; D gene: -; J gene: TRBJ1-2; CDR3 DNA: TGCGCCAGCAGCCAAGATGCGGCAGGGGCGACCAACTATGGCTACACCTTC; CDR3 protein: CASSQDAAGATNYGYTF
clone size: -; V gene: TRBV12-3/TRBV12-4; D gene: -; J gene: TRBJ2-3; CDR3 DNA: TGTGCCAGCAGTCTTAGCAGCACAGATACGCAGTATTTT; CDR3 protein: CASSLSSTDTQYF
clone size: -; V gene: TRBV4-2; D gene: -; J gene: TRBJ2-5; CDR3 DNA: TGTGCCAGCAGCCAAGGAGAGGATTTGTACCAAGAGACCCAGTACTTC; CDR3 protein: CASSQGEDLYQETQYF
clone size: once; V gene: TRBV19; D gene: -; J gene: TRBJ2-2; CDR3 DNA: TGTGCCATTGAGACTAGTAGGACCGGGGAGCTGTTTTTT; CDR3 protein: CAIETSRTGELFF
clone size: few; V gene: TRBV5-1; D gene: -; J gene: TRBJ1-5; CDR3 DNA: TGCGCCAGCAGTTTATACGGGACACCGAATCAGCCCCAGCATTTT; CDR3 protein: CASSLYGTPNQPQHF
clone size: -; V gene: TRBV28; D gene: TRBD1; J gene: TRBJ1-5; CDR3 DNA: TGTGCCAGCATTCGGGACAGCTTATCGCCCCAGCATTTT; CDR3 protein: CASIRDSLSPQHF
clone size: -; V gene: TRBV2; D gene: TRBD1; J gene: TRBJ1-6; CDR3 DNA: TGTGCCAGCAGCGACGCCCGACAGGGTCGAAATTCACCCCTCCACTTT; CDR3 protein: CASSDARQGRNSPLHF
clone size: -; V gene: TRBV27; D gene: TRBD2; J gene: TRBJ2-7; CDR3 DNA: TGTGCCAGCAGCCCCGCGGGGGGCACCTACGAGCAGTACTTC; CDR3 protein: CASSPAGGTYEQYF
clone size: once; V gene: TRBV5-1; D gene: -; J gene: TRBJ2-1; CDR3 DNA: TGCGCCAGCAGCTCGCAGACAGTCACCCAGATAGATGAGCAGTTCTTC; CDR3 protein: CASSSQTVTQIDEQFF
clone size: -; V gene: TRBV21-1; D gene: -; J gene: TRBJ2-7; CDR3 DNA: TGTGCCAGCAGCAAAGTCAGACCGCAGAGTGACAGATCCTACGAGCAGTACTTC; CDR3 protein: CASSKVRPQSDRSYEQYF